The clone carrying this T cell receptor (beta chain) was counted at least ten times. This sample was included in a study of regulatory T cells in long-lasting Graves disease. The V gene's germline CDR1 is SGHTA and CDR2 FQGTGA. Between the trimmed V and J ends, which lost 3 bases and 6 bases, there was a span of 14 bases. The CDR3 spans 15 residues. Indicated time point: newly diagnosed GD, antithyroid drugs for less than 3 months. RNA extracted from PBMCs served as the sequencing template. In building TCR beta libraries, iRepertoire HTBI primers were used together with Arm-PCR of CDR3 regions. In TCRdb, the multiplex PCR reads were re-called with MiXCR into one record per CDR3 protein. The sample has about 500,000 distinct CDR3 sequences; about 17% are singletons. These data also featured in a second study, about T cells in Graves' hyperthyroidism and ophthalmopathy.

Material: peripheral blood mononuclear cells (PBMCs), obtained at new diagnosis, from a patient treated with antithyroid drugs. The chain couples TRBV7-3 to TRBJ2-2, with D maybe TRBD1 (6 bases). The source of this sequence is a man aged 40-55 years with Graves disease. This CDR3 is CASSFLPWGPGELFF. CDR3 DNA sequence: TGTGCCAGCAGCTTCCTGCCTTGGGGGCCCGGGGAGCTGTTTTTT.